These 30 T cell receptor beta chains were sequenced from one sample in a study of CD8 T cells in ankylosing spondylitis. Whole-study results and caveats: The study identified a TCR beta motif of under 10 highly homologous variants that appeared characteristic of ankylosing spondylitis blood.

Their antigen targets remain unknown. TCRdb used MiXCR to reprocess the 5' RACE reads, holding one entry per CDR3 protein. This sample has 750,000 to 850,000 distinct CDR3 sequences, with approximately 12% found just once. The sample was blood, either unsorted or a sorted T cell fraction (not recorded which). These receptors were collected from a male donor with ankylosing spondylitis.

V and J are TRBV7-2 and TRBJ2-7, with TRBD2 as a possible D gene (5 bases). The CDR3 is 14 amino acids. Germline CDR1 SGHTA, CDR2 FQGNSA. V dropped 3 bases and J dropped 0 bases, with 9 bases sitting between them. In DNA form, the CDR3 reads TGTGCCAGCAGCTTCGGGAAAGTCTCCTACGAGCAGTACTTC. Residues: CASSFGKVSYEQYF.

V and J are TRBV4-2 and TRBJ2-3; 7 bases map to TRBD2. There are 16 residues in the CDR3. Germline V gene data show CDR1 as LGHNA and CDR2 as YNFKEQ. V gave up 1 base and J gave up 2 bases; unmatched junction bases: 6. The CDR3 DNA reads TGTGCCAGCAGCCAAGGGAGAGCGGGAAACACAGATACGCAGTATTTT. It codes for CASSQGRAGNTDTQYF.

This clonotype has a single count. The genes are TRBV24-1 and TRBJ2-7; 9 nucleotides line up with TRBD2. With V trimmed by 1 base and J by 7 bases, 10 bases remained unmatched. The CDR3 totals 16 residues. The germline CDR1 and CDR2 sequences are KGHDR and SFDVKD. The CDR3 here is CATSDFPGGRASEQYF. In DNA, the CDR3 is TGTGCCACCAGTGATTTCCCCGGCGGGAGGGCCTCAGAGCAGTACTTC.

The chain links TRBV27 to TRBJ2-5; D unclear. Trimming left V 2 bases short and J 1 base short, with 8 bases between. The length of the CDR3 is 14 residues. Per the germline V gene, CDR1 is MNHEY and CDR2 is SMNVEV (reference sequence). The CDR3 spells CASSLNRVQETQYF. As DNA, the CDR3 is TGTGCCAGCAGTTTAAATAGGGTCCAAGAGACCCAGTACTTC.

This clonotype was picked up a small number of times. V gene TRBV15 combines with J gene TRBJ2-1; TRBD1 matches 9 bases. Germline V gene lookup returns CDR1 LNHNV and CDR2 YYDKDF (reference sequence). The CDR3 totals 13 residues. V shed 6 bases, J shed 7 bases, and the junction held 4 bases outside the gene matches. Here the CDR3 reads CATRRDRANEQFF. CDR3 bases: TGTGCCACCAGACGGGACAGGGCGAATGAGCAGTTCTTC.

This chain joins TRBV5-6 and TRBJ1-6, with D unclear. Per the germline V gene, CDR1 is SGHDT and CDR2 is YYEEEE. Deletions cut 3 bases from V and 14 bases from J, with 12 bases between. This CDR3 is built from 12 residues. The CDR3 reads CASSWKGITLHF. The CDR3 nucleotides are TGTGCCAGCAGCTGGAAAGGGATCACCCTCCACTTT.

This chain links TRBV20-1 with TRBJ2-5; the D gene could be TRBD1 or TRBD2 (5 bases each). V was clipped by 8 bases and J by 5 bases, with 21 bases between them. Germline values: CDR1 DFQATT, CDR2 SNEGSKA (reference sequence). This CDR3 contains 14 residues. DNA for the CDR3: TGCAGTTCGAGGGGTGAGGGGCCGGGGGAGACCCAGTACTTC. It is translated as CSSRGEGPGETQYF.

The rearrangement uses TRBV12-3 or TRBV12-4 and TRBJ1-5, with D hard to call. CDR3 length equals 13 residues. Trimming pared 6 bases from V and 9 bases from J, leaving 15 bases between. As DNA, the CDR3 is TGTGCCAGCAGCTCAAGGAGGGTTGGGCCCCAGCATTTT. Residues: CASSSRRVGPQHF.

This chain uses TRBV6-6 with TRBJ2-7, with D perhaps TRBD1 or TRBD2 (6 bases each). Germline V gene sequence: CDR1 MNHNY, CDR2 SVGAGI (reference sequence). CDR3 length equals 16 residues. The germline V and J ends were trimmed by 1 base and 3 bases, with 16 bases remaining between them. The CDR3 loop reads CASSYLIGGGHYEQYF. For the CDR3, the DNA is TGTGCCAGCAGTTACTTGATTGGAGGGGGGCACTACGAGCAGTACTTC.

This clonotype has just a few counts. The chain employs TRBV18 and TRBJ2-5, with D perhaps being TRBD1 or TRBD2 (7 bases each). The CDR3 has 15 amino acids. V was shortened by 6 bases and J by 5 bases, with 19 bases between the two germline ends. CDR1 and CDR2 (germline): KGHSH, LQKENI. CDR3 DNA sequence: TGTGCCAGCTCTCAAATTGGCGGGGGACAGGAGACCCAGTACTTC. Its translation is CASSQIGGGQETQYF.

The CDR3, as DNA: TGTGCCAGTAGTATCAGGGACAGGGGAGTCATGAACACTGAAGCTTTCTTT. Translation gives CASSIRDRGVMNTEAFF. V gene TRBV19 combines with J gene TRBJ1-1; TRBD1 agrees at 10 bases. V shed 3 bases and J 0 bases; nucleotides not matched to a gene: 7. The CDR3 has 17 residues. CDR1 and CDR2 (germline): LNHDA, SQIVND (reference sequence).

This chain uses TRBV5-1 with TRBJ2-5, with 7 bases that match TRBD1. Germline V gene data show CDR1 as SGHRS and CDR2 as YFSETQ. Losses at the gene ends were 0 bases for V and 4 bases for J; bases not matched to a gene: 3. There are 14 residues in the CDR3. The CDR3 spells CASSLGQGIETQYF. The DNA for the CDR3 is TGCGCCAGCAGCTTGGGACAGGGAATAGAGACCCAGTACTTC.

This rearrangement joins TRBV7-2 to TRBJ2-3; possibly TRBD2 for D (7 bases). Germline CDR1 and CDR2: SGHTA and FQGNSA. CDR3 size: 14 residues. Trimming stripped 6 bases from V and 2 bases from J, with 12 bases between. The CDR3 bases are TGTGCCAGCAGGGGGGGGCTTAACACAGATACGCAGTATTTT. Translated: CASRGGLNTDTQYF.

This clonotype was seen a handful of times. The gene calls are TRBV12-3 or TRBV12-4 and TRBJ1-1; the match to TRBD1 covers 10 bases. Trimming at V came to 3 bases and at J to 5 bases, leaving 3 bases not matched to a gene. The CDR3 sequence is 14 residues long. CDR3 nucleotide sequence: TGTGCCAGCAGTTTGACAGGGGGCAGGACTGAAGCTTTCTTT. This gives the protein CASSLTGGRTEAFF.

V gene TRBV5-1 combines with J gene TRBJ1-1; 7 bases fit TRBD1. V lost 4 bases to trimming and J lost 1 base; unmatched junction nucleotides: 7. This CDR3 spans 15 amino acids. Germline CDR1 and CDR2: SGHRS and YFSETQ. The CDR3 DNA reads TGCGCCAGCAGCCCCGGACAGGCGGGGAACACTGAAGCTTTCTTT. Encoded protein: CASSPGQAGNTEAFF.

This chain connects TRBV5-8 to TRBJ1-4; D possibly corresponds to TRBD1 (5 bases). Germline V lookup: CDR1 SGHTS, CDR2 YDEGEE. V was clipped by 2 bases and J by 0 bases, with 11 bases between them. This CDR3 has 16 residues. CDR3 amino acids: CASSFGGSATNEKLFF. Written as DNA, the CDR3 is TGTGCCAGCAGCTTTGGGGGGTCTGCAACTAATGAAAAACTGTTTTTT.

This clonotype was observed a few times. The chain has TRBV12-3 or TRBV12-4 and TRBJ1-3; D might be TRBD1 (5 bases). The CDR3 has 16 amino acids. V dropped 5 bases and J dropped 0 bases, with 14 bases sitting between them. This CDR3 is CASSITTGYSGNTIYF. In DNA form, the CDR3 reads TGTGCCAGCAGTATAACAACAGGATACTCTGGAAACACCATATATTTT.

This chain connects TRBV11-2 to TRBJ1-2, with 11 bases fitting TRBD1. Unmatched junction bases numbered 11, after V lost 1 base and J lost 4 bases. Germline lookup yields CDR1 SGHAT and CDR2 FQNNGV. The CDR3 length is 18 residues. CDR3 sequence reads: CASSLVGTGGLEVYGYTF. CDR3 coding DNA: TGTGCCAGCAGCTTAGTTGGGACAGGGGGGTTGGAGGTCTATGGCTACACCTTC.

The J gene is TRBJ2-1, the V gene TRBV10-3; 8 positions match TRBD2. There are 14 residues in the CDR3. In germline, CDR1 is ENHRY, CDR2 SYGVKD. V lost 8 bases to trimming and J lost 7 bases; unmatched junction nucleotides: 10. The CDR3 region has the DNA TGTGCCATCCTCCCGGGAGGGAGTTGGAATGAGCAGTTCTTC. It codes for CAILPGGSWNEQFF.

The genes are TRBV6-5 and TRBJ2-3; D is undetermined. Looked up from germline, CDR1 is MNHEY and CDR2 is SVGAGI. The V end lost 1 base, the J end lost 0 bases, and 11 bases lay between the germline ends. The CDR3 contains 16 residues. The CDR3 region has the DNA TGTGCCAGCAGTTACTTTCGGGCCTTTAGCACAGATACGCAGTATTTT. This translates into CASSYFRAFSTDTQYF.

Remarks on this clonotype: A read error may produce the germline difference seen at one junction end. This chain connects TRBV7-7 to TRBJ2-5; the match to TRBD2 covers 9 bases. This CDR3 is 14 amino acids long. Germline CDR1 reads SSHAT; CDR2 reads FNYEAQ (reference sequence). In nucleotides, the CDR3 is TGTGCTAGCAGGGGCGGGGGGGACCAAGAGACCCAGTACTTC. This sequence encodes CASRGGGDQETQYF.

The sample holds a few counts of this clonotype. This rearrangement joins TRBV12-3 or TRBV12-4 to TRBJ1-2, with D possibly matching TRBD1 (6 bases). The CDR3 has 13 amino acids. V was trimmed by 5 bases and J by 6 bases, leaving 13 bases between them. The CDR3 reads CASSPDRRDGYTF. The CDR3 DNA is TGTGCCAGCAGTCCTGACAGGAGGGATGGCTACACCTTC.

This clonotype has at least ten counts. This sequence joins TRBV4-1 and TRBJ1-2; D remains unclear. The length of the CDR3 is 14 residues. V lost 0 bases and J lost 8, with 13 bases in between. The germline V gene encodes CDR1 MGHRA and CDR2 YSYEKL. The CDR3 DNA reads TGCGCCAGCAGCCAAGAGCACAGCAATAGGGGCTACACCTTC. It yields the protein CASSQEHSNRGYTF.

The chain combines TRBV4-2 with TRBJ2-5; D gene unclear. This CDR3 spans 14 amino acids. Germline lookup yields CDR1 LGHNA and CDR2 YNFKEQ. V was pared by 2 bases and J by 1 base, with 8 bases between. This chain's CDR3 is CASSQFTTQETQYF. CDR3 DNA sequence: TGTGCCAGCAGCCAATTCACTACCCAAGAGACCCAGTACTTC.

Only a few counts were recorded for this clonotype. The chain couples TRBV12-3 or TRBV12-4 to TRBJ2-1, with 9 bases matching TRBD1. This CDR3 comprises 16 residues. After removal of 3 bases from V and 6 bases from J, the junction contained 9 bases not matched to a gene. Here the CDR3 DNA reads TGTGCCAGCAGTTTTAAAAACTCACAGGGGGCCAATGAGCAGTTCTTC. As protein: CASSFKNSQGANEQFF.

The V and J genes are TRBV7-2 and TRBJ1-6; D is unresolved. Germline lookup yields CDR1 SGHTA and CDR2 FQGNSA. Trimming took 1 base from V and 7 from J, leaving 11 bases between them. This CDR3 has 15 residues. CDR3 residues: CASSLEAGINSPLHF. The DNA for the CDR3 is TGTGCCAGCAGCTTAGAGGCGGGGATCAATTCACCCCTCCACTTT.

This chain connects TRBV20-1 to TRBJ2-3; the D gene could be TRBD1 or TRBD2 (5 bases each). The CDR3 has 12 residues. V was trimmed by 4 bases and J by 6 bases, leaving 11 bases between them. The germline gives CDR1 DFQATT, CDR2 SNEGSKA (reference sequence). The CDR3 spells CSAKGTADTQYF. CDR3 nucleotide sequence: TGCAGTGCTAAAGGGACCGCGGATACGCAGTATTTT.

This clonotype turned up a few times. The V gene is TRBV18, the J gene TRBJ2-7, with D perhaps matching TRBD1 (6 bases). Germline V lookup: CDR1 KGHSH, CDR2 LQKENI. Trimming stripped 3 bases from V and 3 bases from J, with 12 bases between. The CDR3 is 14 amino acids. This chain's CDR3 is CASSPRQDLYEQYF. The CDR3 nucleotides are TGTGCCAGCTCACCGAGACAGGACCTCTACGAGCAGTACTTC.

The chain is built from TRBV6-5 and TRBJ1-5; 10 bases fit TRBD1. Germline V lookup: CDR1 MNHEY, CDR2 SVGAGI. V shed 2 bases, J shed 4 bases, and the junction held 8 bases outside the gene matches. This CDR3 contains 17 residues. The CDR3 coding sequence is TGTGCCAGCAGTTACCGAGGACAGGGGGGATGGAATCAGCCCCAGCATTTT. It translates to CASSYRGQGGWNQPQHF.

The rearrangement joins TRBV5-1 to TRBJ2-3, with TRBD1 identical over 9 bases. The germline gives CDR1 SGHRS, CDR2 YFSETQ. V shed 0 bases, J shed 0 bases, and the junction held 5 bases outside the gene matches. The CDR3 is 17 amino acids. The CDR3 nucleotides read TGCGCCAGCAGCTTGGTGGGGACAGGGACTAGCACAGATACGCAGTATTTT. This encodes CASSLVGTGTSTDTQYF.